This T cell receptor (beta chain) was recorded in a study of blood T cell repertoires in COVID-19. Enrolment of Seattle patients took place during active infection, and they were followed longitudinally. Produced via immunoSEQ multiplex PCR; TCRdb's table is partial and in-frame only. Here the sample spans 300,000 to 450,000 clones, around 87% being singletons. This receptor was taken from a woman aged 55-69 years with COVID-19, enrolled during active disease. Sequencing input: peripheral blood.

In nucleotides, the CDR3 is TGTGCCAGCCACAGGACAGGGCCCTACGAGCAGTACTTC. It codes for CASHRTGPYEQYF. The chain joins TRBV27 to TRBJ2-7, with 8 bases that match TRBD1. With V trimmed by 8 bases and J by 2 bases, 5 bases remained unmatched. CDR1 MNHEY and CDR2 SMNVEV come from the germline V gene (reference sequence). CDR3 length: 13 amino acids.